These T cell receptor beta chains were read from a single sample in a study of Ad26.COV2.S vaccination and SARS-CoV-2 variants. This table comes from immunoSEQ multiplex PCR, and its TCRdb copy is limited to in-frame clones, with some not included. The sample lists some 500,000 clones; about 88% were seen once. The specimen comprised peripheral blood, sampled in a trial of Ad26.COV2.S vaccine versus placebo. The receptors stem from a person aged 18-65 years who received the Ad26.COV2.S COVID-19 vaccine or a placebo. Each CDR3 is given with its conserved first and last residue. The order of the fields is D gene, V gene, clone size, J gene, CDR3 protein, CDR3 DNA. The D gene is left open where the match is weak. Only some rows state a clone size, as once, few, many or a class for expanded clones.

d_call: NA; v_call: TRBV18; clone_size: NA; j_call: TRBJ1-4; cdr3_aa: CASSPEVLNEKLFF; cdr3_nt: TGTGCCAGCTCACCAGAGGTATTAAATGAAAAACTGTTTTTT
d_call: NA; v_call: TRBV5-1; clone_size: NA; j_call: TRBJ2-6; cdr3_aa: CASSLNSHSGANVLTF; cdr3_nt: TGCGCCAGCAGCTTGAACTCGCACTCTGGGGCCAACGTCCTGACTTTC
d_call: NA; v_call: TRBV3-1/TRBV3-2; clone_size: few; j_call: TRBJ2-7; cdr3_aa: CASSLLALDEQYF; cdr3_nt: TGTGCCAGCAGCCTCCTCGCGCTAGACGAGCAGTACTTC
d_call: NA; v_call: TRBV6-6; clone_size: NA; j_call: TRBJ1-5; cdr3_aa: CASSRQGGDQPQHF; cdr3_nt: TGTGCCAGCAGTAGGCAGGGAGGGGATCAGCCCCAGCATTTT
d_call: NA; v_call: TRBV2; clone_size: NA; j_call: TRBJ2-3; cdr3_aa: CASALRDFADTQYF; cdr3_nt: TGTGCCAGCGCCCTCAGGGATTTCGCAGATACGCAGTATTTT
d_call: NA; v_call: TRBV6-5; clone_size: NA; j_call: TRBJ1-3; cdr3_aa: CASRRQLSSGNTIYF; cdr3_nt: TGTGCCAGCAGGAGACAGCTCTCCTCTGGAAACACCATATATTTT
d_call: TRBD2; v_call: TRBV4-1; clone_size: NA; j_call: TRBJ2-3; cdr3_aa: CASSQDWGLAANTQYF; cdr3_nt: TGCGCCAGCAGCCAAGATTGGGGACTAGCAGCAAATACGCAGTATTTT
d_call: NA; v_call: TRBV2; clone_size: NA; j_call: TRBJ2-3; cdr3_aa: CASNEGTAPDTQYF; cdr3_nt: TGTGCCAGCAACGAGGGGACCGCCCCAGATACGCAGTATTTT
d_call: NA; v_call: TRBV6-2/TRBV6-3; clone_size: NA; j_call: TRBJ2-3; cdr3_aa: CASSYPGAIRTDTQYF; cdr3_nt: TGTGCCAGCAGTTACCCCGGGGCTATAAGGACAGATACGCAGTATTTT
d_call: NA; v_call: TRBV5-1; clone_size: NA; j_call: TRBJ1-6; cdr3_aa: CASSLDQISPLHF; cdr3_nt: TGCGCCAGCAGCTTGGATCAGATTTCACCCCTCCACTTT
d_call: NA; v_call: TRBV5-4; clone_size: few; j_call: TRBJ1-6; cdr3_aa: CASSLVAANSPLHF; cdr3_nt: TGTGCCAGCAGCTTGGTGGCAGCTAATTCACCCCTCCACTTT
d_call: NA; v_call: TRBV9; clone_size: NA; j_call: TRBJ2-7; cdr3_aa: CASAPGFVHEQYF; cdr3_nt: TGTGCCAGCGCTCCCGGGTTTGTCCACGAGCAGTACTTC
d_call: TRBD1; v_call: TRBV27; clone_size: once; j_call: TRBJ1-2; cdr3_aa: CASSTTGTGIYGYTF; cdr3_nt: TGTGCCAGCAGTACCACCGGGACAGGGATCTATGGCTACACCTTC
d_call: TRBD1; v_call: TRBV19; clone_size: NA; j_call: TRBJ2-3; cdr3_aa: CASAQGDLSTDTQYF; cdr3_nt: TGTGCCAGTGCTCAGGGGGACCTTTCCACAGATACGCAGTATTTT
d_call: NA; v_call: TRBV19; clone_size: NA; j_call: TRBJ1-1; cdr3_aa: CASIGGARTEAFF; cdr3_nt: TGTGCCAGTATAGGGGGGGCGCGAACTGAAGCTTTCTTT
d_call: TRBD1; v_call: TRBV3-1/TRBV3-2; clone_size: NA; j_call: TRBJ1-4; cdr3_aa: CASSQEPQGAKKLFF; cdr3_nt: TGTGCCAGCAGCCAAGAGCCCCAGGGGGCTAAAAAACTGTTTTTT
d_call: TRBD2; v_call: TRBV18; clone_size: NA; j_call: TRBJ2-1; cdr3_aa: CASSLAGGLGNEQFF; cdr3_nt: TGTGCCAGCTCACTAGCGGGAGGGCTGGGGAATGAGCAGTTCTTC
d_call: NA; v_call: TRBV5-4; clone_size: once; j_call: TRBJ2-6; cdr3_aa: CASSLTSGGAFGANVLTF; cdr3_nt: TGTGCCAGCAGCTTAACTTCCGGCGGCGCATTCGGGGCCAACGTCCTGACTTTC
d_call: TRBD2; v_call: TRBV7-2; clone_size: NA; j_call: TRBJ2-1; cdr3_aa: CASSSTSGRLYHEQFF; cdr3_nt: TGTGCCAGCAGCTCCACTAGCGGGAGGCTCTATCATGAGCAGTTCTTC
d_call: NA; v_call: TRBV7-2; clone_size: NA; j_call: TRBJ2-3; cdr3_aa: CASSRTYTQYF; cdr3_nt: TGTGCCAGCAGTCGGACCTATACGCAGTATTTT
d_call: NA; v_call: TRBV5-1; clone_size: once; j_call: TRBJ2-1; cdr3_aa: CASSLAAPPERGSSYNEQFF; cdr3_nt: TGCGCCAGCAGCTTGGCCGCGCCCCCCGAGAGGGGGTCCTCCTACAATGAGCAGTTCTTC
d_call: TRBD1; v_call: TRBV6-5; clone_size: once; j_call: TRBJ2-2; cdr3_aa: CASSWDRDYGELFF; cdr3_nt: TGTGCCAGCAGTTGGGACAGGGATTACGGGGAGCTGTTTTTT
d_call: NA; v_call: TRBV4-1; clone_size: NA; j_call: TRBJ2-1; cdr3_aa: CASSQSGYSYNEQFF; cdr3_nt: TGCGCCAGCAGCCAAAGCGGGTACTCCTACAATGAGCAGTTCTTC
d_call: NA; v_call: TRBV3-1/TRBV3-2; clone_size: NA; j_call: TRBJ2-3; cdr3_aa: CASSPEWVADTQYF; cdr3_nt: TGTGCCAGCAGCCCCGAGTGGGTCGCAGATACGCAGTATTTT
d_call: TRBD2; v_call: TRBV9; clone_size: NA; j_call: TRBJ2-7; cdr3_aa: CASSVGRGAYEQYF; cdr3_nt: TGTGCCAGCAGCGTAGGGCGGGGGGCCTACGAGCAGTACTTC
d_call: TRBD1; v_call: TRBV7-3; clone_size: NA; j_call: TRBJ2-1; cdr3_aa: CASSSSDRKVNEQFF; cdr3_nt: TGTGCCAGCAGCTCATCGGACAGGAAGGTTAATGAGCAGTTCTTC
d_call: NA; v_call: TRBV11-3; clone_size: NA; j_call: TRBJ2-7; cdr3_aa: CASSLVGGREQYF; cdr3_nt: TGTGCCAGCAGCTTAGTGGGGGGACGGGAGCAGTACTTC
d_call: TRBD2; v_call: TRBV30; clone_size: NA; j_call: TRBJ2-1; cdr3_aa: CAWSVLLAGGQSEQFF; cdr3_nt: TGTGCCTGGAGTGTACTTTTAGCGGGGGGGCAGAGTGAGCAGTTCTTC
d_call: NA; v_call: TRBV19; clone_size: NA; j_call: TRBJ2-6; cdr3_aa: CASGTQGTGANVLTF; cdr3_nt: TGTGCCAGTGGGACGCAGGGGACTGGGGCCAACGTCCTGACTTTC
d_call: TRBD1; v_call: TRBV6-2/TRBV6-3; clone_size: NA; j_call: TRBJ1-2; cdr3_aa: CASSDPDRGGYTF; cdr3_nt: TGTGCCAGCAGTGACCCGGACAGGGGTGGCTACACCTTC
d_call: NA; v_call: TRBV27; clone_size: once; j_call: TRBJ1-1; cdr3_aa: CASSLSVGGTEAFF; cdr3_nt: TGTGCCAGCAGTTTATCGGTAGGGGGCACTGAAGCTTTCTTT
d_call: NA; v_call: TRBV9; clone_size: once; j_call: TRBJ2-1; cdr3_aa: CASSVGWTNEQFF; cdr3_nt: TGTGCCAGCAGCGTAGGCTGGACCAATGAGCAGTTCTTC
d_call: TRBD1; v_call: TRBV19; clone_size: NA; j_call: TRBJ1-1; cdr3_aa: CASCTWTGGGSEAFF; cdr3_nt: TGTGCCAGTTGTACTTGGACAGGGGGAGGTTCTGAAGCTTTCTTT
d_call: NA; v_call: TRBV3-1/TRBV3-2; clone_size: NA; j_call: TRBJ1-1; cdr3_aa: CASSQEGGSTEAFF; cdr3_nt: TGTGCCAGCAGCCAAGAGGGGGGCTCCACTGAAGCTTTCTTT
d_call: NA; v_call: TRBV4-1; clone_size: NA; j_call: TRBJ1-3; cdr3_aa: CASSQVAGQRNTIYF; cdr3_nt: TGCGCCAGCAGCCAAGTGGCCGGCCAGCGGAACACCATATATTTT
d_call: TRBD2; v_call: TRBV7-3; clone_size: once; j_call: TRBJ2-3; cdr3_aa: CASSPLPQRESRTDTQYF; cdr3_nt: TGTGCCAGCAGCCCCCTACCGCAGCGGGAATCGAGGACAGATACGCAGTATTTT